Presented here are 23 T cell receptor beta chains from one specimen sequenced in a study of T cell changes during pregnancy in multiple sclerosis. Produced via immunoSEQ multiplex PCR; TCRdb's table is partial and in-frame only. The sample contains roughly 120,000 clones, about 90% of which appear only once. Material: peripheral blood, obtained in the third trimester of pregnancy. All receptors come from a female donor with multiple sclerosis, enrolled in a pregnancy study.

This rearrangement joins TRBV27 to TRBJ2-7, with 8 positions matching TRBD2. In germline, CDR1 is MNHEY, CDR2 SMNVEV (reference sequence). The length of the CDR3 is 16 residues. With 1 base clipped from V and 3 bases from J, the junction kept 8 bases outside the gene matches. The CDR3 nucleotides are TGTGCCAGCAGTTTATTTGCGGCGGGGGGTTACTACGAGCAGTACTTC. It specifies CASSLFAAGGYYEQYF.

The chain couples TRBV7-6 to TRBJ2-2, with 7 nucleotides matching TRBD1. CDR3 length: 14 residues. CDR1 SGHVS and CDR2 FNYEAQ come from the germline V gene. Losses at the gene ends were 1 base for V and 7 bases for J; bases not matched to a gene: 3. This CDR3 reads CASSLGQGFGELFF. CDR3 nucleotides: TGTGCCAGCAGCTTAGGACAGGGATTCGGGGAGCTGTTTTTT.

This chain links TRBV28 with TRBJ2-2, with a weak D call TRBD1 (5 bases). Germline-derived CDR1 and CDR2 are MDHEN and SYDVKM. Trimming removed 1 base at V and 4 bases at J, with 13 bases between. The CDR3 length is 16 residues. CDR3 amino acids: CASSLLAGSGTGELFF. The CDR3 DNA reads TGTGCCAGCAGTTTATTGGCAGGGTCGGGCACCGGGGAGCTGTTTTTT.

This clone was detected only once. V and J are TRBV7-2 and TRBJ2-1; 7 nucleotides align to TRBD2. J gave up 3 bases and V 2 bases, and 4 bases lay outside the gene matches. The CDR3 sequence is 15 residues long. The germline V gene encodes CDR1 SGHTA and CDR2 FQGNSA. DNA for the CDR3: TGTGCCAGCAGCTTAAAGCGGGGTATCTACAATGAGCAGTTCTTC. Protein product: CASSLKRGIYNEQFF. Full variable domain (outside the CDR3, taken from reference TRBV7-2 and TRBJ2-1): GAGVSQSPSNKVTEKGKDVELRCDPISGHTALYWYRQSLGQGLEFLIYFQGNSAPDKSGLPSDRFSAERTGGSVSTLTIQRTQQEDSAVYLCASSLKRGIYNEQFFGPGTRLTVL.

CDR3 amino acids: CASRLQGAGPQHF. The CDR3 bases are TGTGCCAGCAGATTACAGGGGGCCGGGCCCCAGCATTTT. The chain combines TRBV6-1 with TRBJ1-5; the match to TRBD1 covers 9 bases. V lost 6 bases to trimming and J lost 9 bases; unmatched junction nucleotides: 6. Germline V CDR1 and CDR2: MNHNS, SASEGT. CDR3 length: 13 amino acids.

This chain uses TRBV18 with TRBJ2-5, with D perhaps matching TRBD1 (5 bases). The CDR3 is made up of 15 amino acids. Trimming took 5 bases from V and 4 from J, leaving 17 bases between them. CDR1 and CDR2 from the germline V gene are KGHSH and LQKENI. CDR3 in DNA: TGTGCCAGCTCAAGCGTCACTCAGGGATCAGAGACCCAGTACTTC. Translation: CASSSVTQGSETQYF.

This clone was picked up one time. The rearrangement joins TRBV28 to TRBJ1-1; no clear D. V shed 3 bases and J shed 5 bases, with 10 bases lying between them. Looked up from germline, CDR1 is MDHEN and CDR2 is SYDVKM. This CDR3 has 13 amino acids. The CDR3 is CASSLSPGTEAFF. DNA of the CDR3: TGTGCCAGCAGTTTGAGCCCCGGGACTGAAGCTTTCTTT.

This clone was seen a handful of times. This chain connects TRBV5-1 to TRBJ2-2; D unresolved. The germline CDR1 and CDR2 sequences are SGHRS and YFSETQ. There are 17 residues in the CDR3. The germline V and J ends were trimmed by 0 bases and 0 bases, with 12 bases remaining between them. CDR3 nucleotide sequence: TGCGCCAGCAGCTTGGTCTCGGTCAGCGCGAACACCGGGGAGCTGTTTTTT. This codes for CASSLVSVSANTGELFF. Drawing the rest from reference TRBV5-1 and TRBJ2-2, the complete variable domain is KAGVTQTPRYLIKTRGQQVTLSCSPISGHRSVSWYQQTPGQGLQFLFEYFSETQRNKGNFPGRFSGRQFSNSRSEMNVSTLELGDSALYLCASSLVSVSANTGELFFGEGSRLTVL.

V gene TRBV19 combines with J gene TRBJ1-5, with D possibly TRBD1 on 6 matching bases. This CDR3 is built from 17 residues. Trimming stripped 4 bases from V and 2 bases from J, with 18 bases between. In germline, CDR1 is LNHDA, CDR2 SQIVND (reference sequence). Here the CDR3 reads CASSNNQGLGGNQPQHF. In nucleotides, the CDR3 is TGTGCCAGTAGTAATAATCAGGGGCTAGGGGGCAATCAGCCCCAGCATTTT.

V is TRBV5-1 and J is TRBJ1-2; 11 bases agree with TRBD1. The germline gives CDR1 SGHRS, CDR2 YFSETQ. The CDR3 contains 13 residues. The ends lost 4 bases at V and 8 bases at J; junction bases unmatched: 4. CDR3 sequence: CASSLGQGDGYTF. The CDR3 DNA is TGCGCCAGCAGCCTGGGACAGGGGGACGGCTACACCTTC. The full variable domain, in which reference TRBV5-1 and TRBJ1-2 provide the parts outside the CDR3, is KAGVTQTPRYLIKTRGQQVTLSCSPISGHRSVSWYQQTPGQGLQFLFEYFSETQRNKGNFPGRFSGRQFSNSRSEMNVSTLELGDSALYLCASSLGQGDGYTFGSGTRLTVV.

This sequence joins TRBV6-6 and TRBJ1-1; 7 positions agree with TRBD1. Germline assignment: CDR1 MNHNY and CDR2 SVGAGI (reference sequence). With 6 bases clipped from V and 4 bases from J, the junction kept 14 bases outside the gene matches. The CDR3 contains 16 residues. CDR3 sequence (DNA): TGTGCCAGCAGCGAATCACAGGGGCTAGGGGGCACTGAAGCTTTCTTT. This gives the protein CASSESQGLGGTEAFF.

The rearrangement links TRBV2 to TRBJ2-7; D gene uncertain. The germline V gene encodes CDR1 SNHLY and CDR2 FYNNEI. Trimming took off 6 bases at V and 4 bases at J, with 7 bases between the two ends. This CDR3 has 11 residues. In nucleotides, the CDR3 is TGTGCCAGCAGAGACTTTTACGAGCAGTACTTC. Translating it yields CASRDFYEQYF.

This clone was counted once. The gene calls are TRBV18 and TRBJ2-3; 8 bases match TRBD2. CDR1 and CDR2 from the germline V gene are KGHSH and LQKENI. The CDR3 sequence is 18 residues long. V lost 9 bases, J lost 5 bases, and 22 bases stayed unmatched. Here the CDR3 reads CASSTLQTGGPARDTQYF. As DNA, the CDR3 is TGTGCCAGTTCCACCCTACAGACGGGAGGGCCTGCTCGAGATACGCAGTATTTT.

V usage is TRBV6-6 and J usage is TRBJ2-7; weak D call: TRBD2 (7 bases). Germline assignment: CDR1 MNHNY and CDR2 SVGAGI (reference sequence). The length of the CDR3 is 13 residues. Trimming pared 5 bases from V and 6 bases from J, leaving 14 bases between. CDR3 DNA sequence: TGTGCCAGCAGTAAGGGGGAGGGGGGCGAGCAGTACTTC. Translated, it gives CASSKGEGGEQYF.

This clone was detected only once. The rearrangement uses TRBV29-1 and TRBJ2-7; 16 bases fit TRBD2. This CDR3 has 14 amino acids. The germline V gene encodes CDR1 SQVTM and CDR2 ANQGSEA. The J segment lost 4 bases and the V segment lost 7 bases, leaving 4 bases of the junction unmatched. The CDR3 region is CSAGTSGRAYEQYF. The CDR3, as DNA: TGCAGCGCGGGGACTAGCGGGAGGGCGTACGAGCAGTACTTC.

The chain joins TRBV5-6 to TRBJ1-1; 7 nucleotides line up with TRBD1. This CDR3 region has 14 residues. Trimming took 4 bases from V and 8 from J; bases not matched to a gene: 11. Germline values: CDR1 SGHDT, CDR2 YYEEEE. In nucleotides, the CDR3 is TGTGCCAGCAGCGGGGACAGCGGGGGGAAGGAAGCTTTCTTT. It yields the protein CASSGDSGGKEAFF.

This clone was seen more than once but under ten times. The chain links TRBV2 to TRBJ2-1; 8 bases are shared with TRBD2. The trim removed 6 bases at V and 4 bases at J, leaving 11 bases unmatched. CDR1 is SNHLY, CDR2 FYNNEI, per germline. The CDR3 contains 16 residues. This CDR3 reads CASSPVAGSSYNEQFF. The CDR3 DNA is TGTGCCAGCAGCCCAGTAGCGGGGTCTTCTTACAATGAGCAGTTCTTC.

The chain carries TRBV2 and TRBJ2-1; 10 bases agree with TRBD1. Germline CDR1 and CDR2: SNHLY and FYNNEI. Germline trimming cut 6 bases from V and 10 bases from J; bases unmatched to any gene: 12. The CDR3 covers 15 residues. The CDR3 DNA reads as TGTGCCAGCAGCCCAGGAGGGACAGGGGTGCGAGAGCAGTTCTTC. Translation gives CASSPGGTGVREQFF.

Only one count was recorded for this clone. This chain uses TRBV21-1 with TRBJ2-3; the table gives TRBD1 as D, unverified against the DNA. TRBV21-1 is termed a pseudogene. This CDR3 contains 16 residues. Here the CDR3 DNA reads TGTGCCAGCAGCCCCCGACAGGGGCGTAGCACAGATACGCAGTATTTT. This encodes CASSPRQGRSTDTQYF.

CDR3 nucleotide sequence: TGTGCCAGCAGCGTAGTCCCGGGGGGTGAGCAGTTCTTC. The encoded protein is CASSVVPGGEQFF. The chain uses TRBV9 and TRBJ2-1; 7 nucleotides agree with TRBD2. V trimming: 0 bases; J trimming: 9 bases; junction bases outside the gene matches: 3. The V gene's germline CDR1 is SGDLS and CDR2 YYNGEE. The CDR3 length is 13 residues.

V and J are TRBV6-6 and TRBJ2-3, with 8 bases fitting TRBD1. The CDR3 has 14 residues. Germline lookup yields CDR1 MNHNY and CDR2 SVGAGI (reference sequence). J gave up 1 base and V 6 bases, and 3 bases lay outside the gene matches. CDR3 nucleotides: TGTGCCAGCAGGCAGACAGGGGGCACAGATACGCAGTATTTT. The encoded protein is CASRQTGGTDTQYF.

The chain couples TRBV7-2 to TRBJ1-5, with 9 bases that match TRBD1. Germline lookup yields CDR1 SGHTA and CDR2 FQGNSA. The CDR3 extends over 13 amino acids. The J segment lost 6 bases and the V segment lost 5 bases, leaving 2 bases of the junction unmatched. CDR3 coding DNA: TGTGCCAGCAGCCGGGACAGGGTTCAGCCCCAGCATTTT. It codes for CASSRDRVQPQHF.

V and J are TRBV2 and TRBJ2-7; 9 bases align to TRBD1. The CDR3 has 18 residues. Germline-derived CDR1 and CDR2 are SNHLY and FYNNEI. V was clipped by 6 bases and J by 4 bases; unmatched bases: 19. CDR3 protein: CASRPLQGAKGPGYEQYF. The CDR3 nucleotides read TGTGCCAGCAGACCTTTACAGGGGGCTAAAGGCCCCGGGTACGAGCAGTACTTC.